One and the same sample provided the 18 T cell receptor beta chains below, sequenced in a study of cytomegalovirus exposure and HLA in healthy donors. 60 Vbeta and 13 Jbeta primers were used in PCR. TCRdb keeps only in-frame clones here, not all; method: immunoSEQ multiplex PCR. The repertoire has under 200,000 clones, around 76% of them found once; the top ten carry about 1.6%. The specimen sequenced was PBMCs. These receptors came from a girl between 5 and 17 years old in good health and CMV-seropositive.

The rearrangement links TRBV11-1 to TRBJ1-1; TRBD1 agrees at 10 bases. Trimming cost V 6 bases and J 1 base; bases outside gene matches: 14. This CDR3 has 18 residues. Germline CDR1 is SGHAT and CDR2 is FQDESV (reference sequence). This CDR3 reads CASSTYPGTGDGNTEAFF. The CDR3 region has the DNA TGTGCCAGCAGTACGTATCCGGGGACAGGGGACGGGAACACTGAAGCTTTCTTT. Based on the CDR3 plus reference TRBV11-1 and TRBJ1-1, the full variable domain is EAEVAQSPRYKITEKSQAVAFWCDPISGHATLYWYRQILGQGPELLVQFQDESVVDDSQLPKDRFSAERLKGVDSTLKIQPAELGDSAMYLCASSTYPGTGDGNTEAFFGQGTRLTVV.

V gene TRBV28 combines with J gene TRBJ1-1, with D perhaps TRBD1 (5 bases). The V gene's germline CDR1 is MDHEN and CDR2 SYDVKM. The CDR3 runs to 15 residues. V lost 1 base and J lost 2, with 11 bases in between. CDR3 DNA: TGTGCCAGCAGTTTATATGTGACAGCAAACACTGAAGCTTTCTTT. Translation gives CASSLYVTANTEAFF. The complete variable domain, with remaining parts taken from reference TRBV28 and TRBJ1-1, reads DVKVTQSSRYLVKRTGEKVFLECVQDMDHENMFWYRQDPGLGLRLIYFSYDVKMKEKGDIPEGYSVSREKKERFSLILESASTNQTSMYLCASSLYVTANTEAFFGQGTRLTVV.

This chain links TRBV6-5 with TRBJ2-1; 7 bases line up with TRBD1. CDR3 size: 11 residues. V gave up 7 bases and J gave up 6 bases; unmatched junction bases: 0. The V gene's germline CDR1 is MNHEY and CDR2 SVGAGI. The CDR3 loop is CASNRGNEQFF. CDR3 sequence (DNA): TGTGCCAGCAACAGGGGCAATGAGCAGTTCTTC.

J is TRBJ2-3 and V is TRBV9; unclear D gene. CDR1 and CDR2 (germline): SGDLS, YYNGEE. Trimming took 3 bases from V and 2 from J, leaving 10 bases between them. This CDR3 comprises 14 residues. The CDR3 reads CASSGDSFTDTQYF. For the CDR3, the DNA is TGTGCCAGCAGCGGCGACTCATTCACAGATACGCAGTATTTT.

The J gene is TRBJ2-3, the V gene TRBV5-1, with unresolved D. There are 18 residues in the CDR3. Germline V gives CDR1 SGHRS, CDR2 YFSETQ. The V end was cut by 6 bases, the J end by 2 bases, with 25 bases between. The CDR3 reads CASKIQTAVVTNTDTQYF. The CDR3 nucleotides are TGCGCCAGCAAAATCCAAACCGCAGTCGTTACGAACACAGATACGCAGTATTTT.

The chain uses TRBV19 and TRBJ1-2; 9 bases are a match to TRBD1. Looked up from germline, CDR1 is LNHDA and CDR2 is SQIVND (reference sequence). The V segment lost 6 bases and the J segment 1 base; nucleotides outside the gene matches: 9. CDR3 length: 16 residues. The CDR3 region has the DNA TGTGCCAGTAGCAGAGACAGGGGGACCAGTAACTATGGCTACACCTTC. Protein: CASSRDRGTSNYGYTF.

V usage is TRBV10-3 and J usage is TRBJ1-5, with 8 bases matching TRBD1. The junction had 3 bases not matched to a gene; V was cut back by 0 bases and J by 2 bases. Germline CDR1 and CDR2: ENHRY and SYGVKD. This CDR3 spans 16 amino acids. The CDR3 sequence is CAISESSGGGNQPQHF. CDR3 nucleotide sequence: TGTGCCATCAGTGAGTCATCAGGGGGCGGCAATCAGCCCCAGCATTTT.

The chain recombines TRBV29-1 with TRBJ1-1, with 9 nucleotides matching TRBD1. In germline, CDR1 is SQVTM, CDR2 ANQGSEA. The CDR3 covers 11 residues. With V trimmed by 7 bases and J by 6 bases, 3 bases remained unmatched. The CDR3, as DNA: TGCAGCGCTACAGGGGGCTCTGAAGCTTTCTTT. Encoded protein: CSATGGSEAFF.

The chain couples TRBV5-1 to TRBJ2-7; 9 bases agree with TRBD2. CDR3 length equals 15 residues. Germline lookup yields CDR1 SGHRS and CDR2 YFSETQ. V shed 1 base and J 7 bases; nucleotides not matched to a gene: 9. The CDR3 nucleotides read TGCGCCAGCAGCTTGAAGGGTAGCGGGAGAGAGGAGCAGTACTTC. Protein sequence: CASSLKGSGREEQYF.

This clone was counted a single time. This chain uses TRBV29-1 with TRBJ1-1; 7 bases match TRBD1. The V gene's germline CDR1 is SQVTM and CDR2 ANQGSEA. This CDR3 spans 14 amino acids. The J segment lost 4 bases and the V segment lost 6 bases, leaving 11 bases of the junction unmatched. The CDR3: CSVRVGAGGTEAFF. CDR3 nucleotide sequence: TGCAGCGTCAGGGTCGGGGCAGGGGGCACTGAAGCTTTCTTT.

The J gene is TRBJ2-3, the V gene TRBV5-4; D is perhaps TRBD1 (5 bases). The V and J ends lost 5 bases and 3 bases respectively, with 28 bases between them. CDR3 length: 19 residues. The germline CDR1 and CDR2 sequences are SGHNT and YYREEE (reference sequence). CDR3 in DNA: TGTGCCAGCAGATCACTTCGAGAACACCGCAGGGTGTCAACAGATACGCAGTATTTT. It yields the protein CASRSLREHRRVSTDTQYF. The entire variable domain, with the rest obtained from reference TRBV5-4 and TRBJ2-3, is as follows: ETGVTQSPTHLIKTRGQQVTLRCSSQSGHNTVSWYQQALGQGPQFIFQYYREEENGRGNFPPRFSGLQFPNYSSELNVNALELDDSALYLCASRSLREHRRVSTDTQYFGPGTRLTVL.

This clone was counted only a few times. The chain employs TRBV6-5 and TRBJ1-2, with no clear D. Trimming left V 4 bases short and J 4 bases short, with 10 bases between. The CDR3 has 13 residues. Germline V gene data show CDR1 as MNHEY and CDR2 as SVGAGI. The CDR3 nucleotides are TGTGCCAGCAGTTTGGGCATCGGCTATGGCTACACCTTC. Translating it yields CASSLGIGYGYTF.

The CDR3 protein is CSVEGGRSGMAFF. CDR3 DNA: TGCAGCGTTGAAGGGGGACGCAGCGGGATGGCTTTCTTT. This chain connects TRBV29-1 to TRBJ1-1; a possible D gene is TRBD1 (5 bases). CDR1 SQVTM and CDR2 ANQGSEA come from the germline V gene. The CDR3 runs 13 residues. V dropped 1 base and J dropped 11 bases, with 17 bases sitting between them.

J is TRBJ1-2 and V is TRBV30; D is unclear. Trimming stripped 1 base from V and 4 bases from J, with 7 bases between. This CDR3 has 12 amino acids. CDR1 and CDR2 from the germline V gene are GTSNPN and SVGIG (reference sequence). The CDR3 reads CAWSGAGYGYTF. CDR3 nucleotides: TGTGCCTGGAGTGGGGCAGGCTATGGCTACACCTTC.

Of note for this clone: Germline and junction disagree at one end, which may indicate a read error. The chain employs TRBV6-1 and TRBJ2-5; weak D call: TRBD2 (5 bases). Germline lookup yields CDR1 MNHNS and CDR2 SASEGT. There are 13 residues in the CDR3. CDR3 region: CASRAGNGETRYF. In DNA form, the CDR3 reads TGTGCCAGCAGGGCGGGCAATGGGGAGACCCGGTACTTC.

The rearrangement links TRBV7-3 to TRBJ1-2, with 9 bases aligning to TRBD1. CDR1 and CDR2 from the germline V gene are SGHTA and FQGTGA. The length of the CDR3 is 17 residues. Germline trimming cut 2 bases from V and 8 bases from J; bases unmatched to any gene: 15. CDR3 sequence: CASSLGGTGSHNSGYTF. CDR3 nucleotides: TGTGCCAGCAGCTTAGGTGGGACAGGGTCCCATAATAGCGGCTACACCTTC.

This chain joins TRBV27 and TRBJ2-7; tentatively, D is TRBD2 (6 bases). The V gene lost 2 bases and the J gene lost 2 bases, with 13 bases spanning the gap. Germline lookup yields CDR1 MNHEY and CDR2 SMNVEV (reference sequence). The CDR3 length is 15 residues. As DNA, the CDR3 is TGTGCCAGCAGTTTAAGGACCGGACTAACCTACGAGCAGTACTTC. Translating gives CASSLRTGLTYEQYF.

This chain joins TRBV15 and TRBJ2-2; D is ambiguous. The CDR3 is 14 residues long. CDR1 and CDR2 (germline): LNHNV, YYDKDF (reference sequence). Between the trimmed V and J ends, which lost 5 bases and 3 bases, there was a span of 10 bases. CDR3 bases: TGTGCCACCAGCTCTGACGGGTACACCGGGGAGCTGTTTTTT. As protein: CATSSDGYTGELFF.